The following is a TCR beta chain sequence with its context. Recovery meant two consecutive negative NP/OP PCR tests, professional clearance, or resolved symptoms. This entry comes from a study of blood T cell repertoires in COVID-19. Study summary: The United States, Italy and Spain provided the acute and convalescent COVID-19 samples. From T cells, B-cell-depleted T cells, or PBMCs came the material, which was cDNA or gDNA.

As processed by the authors: Amplification with reference gene primers provided the estimates of nucleated cell counts. The repertoire was sequenced with immunoSEQ multiplex PCR; TCRdb's copy has only in-frame clones and lacks some. V, J and clone size derive from that table, while D and trimming were established from the DNA sequence. The sample carries a few hundred thousand clones, over 75% recorded once. CDR1 and CDR2 (germline): SGHTA, FQGNSA. The CDR3 consists of 16 residues. The V and J ends lost 2 bases and 2 bases respectively, with 15 bases between them. This TCR was sampled from a young man who had recovered from COVID-19. V usage is TRBV7-2 and J usage is TRBJ2-5; a possible D gene is TRBD1 (6 bases). Input material: PBMCs or T cells enriched from blood (not recorded which). The CDR3 DNA reads TGTGCCAGCAGCTTAAGACGACAGGCACGGCAAGAGACCCAGTACTTC. Its translation is CASSLRRQARQETQYF.